Presented here are 20 T cell receptor beta chains from one specimen sequenced in a study of tissue T cells after allogeneic stem cell transplantation. The time point: mouse harvest day 7 after allogeneic transplant. Mouse grafts combined 10^7 T-cell-depleted bone marrow cells with 10^6 splenic CD5+ T cells. Repertoires were generated with immunoSEQ multiplex PCR, while TCRdb's copy carries only in-frame clones and drops some. The table lists around 6,100 clones, roughly 45% of them singletons. Sample: skin. These receptors were obtained from a female BALB/c mouse given C57BL/6 T cells with graft-versus-host disease after an allogeneic hematopoietic cell transplant.

This clone was found a few times. Gene names are mouse gene names. The read falls 1 residue short of the CDR3 end, and the missing part is taken from the germline J gene. The V and J genes are TRBV12-2 and TRBJ2-5; D unresolved. This CDR3 is 14 amino acids long. The V end was cut by 4 bases, the J end by 2 bases, with 12 bases between. The germline gives CDR1 SGHLS, CDR2 HYDKME. The CDR3 bases that were read are TGTGCCAGCTCCCCCCGGGTGGGCCAAGACACCCAGTAC. Protein product: CASSPRVGQDTQY. The whole CDR3 is CASSPRVGQDTQYF.

Points on this clone: Gene names are mouse gene names. The read is 1 residue too short to cover the CDR3 end, so that end is filled in from the germline J gene. The V gene is TRBV16, the J gene TRBJ2-2; no clear D gene. Between the trimmed V and J ends, which lost 0 bases and 5 bases, there was a span of 4 bases. The germline CDR1 and CDR2 sequences are SGHSA and FRNQAP. This CDR3 comprises 13 residues. The covered CDR3 bases are TGTGCAAGCAGCTTAGATGGGACCGGGCAGCTCTAC. It is translated as CASSLDGTGQLY. The entire CDR3 is CASSLDGTGQLYF.

This clone appeared a few times. The genes and germline here are from mouse. The CDR3 extends 1 residue past the end of the read, so its final part is completed from the germline J gene. This chain uses TRBV26 with TRBJ1-3, with TRBD1 matching 7 bases. V shed 0 bases, J shed 2 bases, and the junction held 1 base outside the gene matches. The CDR3 covers 15 residues. CDR1 is KGHPV, CDR2 FQNQEV, per germline (reference sequence). This chain's CDR3 is CASSLSQGAGNTLYF. The CDR3 bases that were read are TGTGCCAGCAGTCTGTCGCAGGGGGCTGGAAATACGCTCTAT.

This clone showed up just a few times. Gene names and germline refer to mouse. The read ends 1 residue early relative to the CDR3; the germline J gene fills the gap. The chain has TRBV15 and TRBJ2-7; D may be TRBD1 (5 bases). The CDR3 covers 13 residues. Germline lookup yields CDR1 SGHND and CDR2 FRSKSL. The V end lost 4 bases, the J end lost 0 bases, and 7 bases lay between the germline ends. CDR3 bases read: TGTGCCAGCAGTTCAGGGAGCTCCTATGAACAGTAC. Protein product: CASSSGSSYEQY. The entire CDR3 protein is CASSSGSSYEQYF. Looking up the rest from reference TRBV15 and TRBJ2-7 gives the full variable domain: DAGVTQTPRHEVAEKGQTIILKCEPVSGHNDLFWYRQTKIQGLELLSYFRSKSLMEDGGAFKDRFKAEMLNSSFSTLKIQPTEPKDSAVYLCASSSGSSYEQYFGPGTRLTVL.

Concerning this clone itself: Gene names follow the mouse nomenclature. Read coverage stops 1 residue before the CDR3 terminus; the germline J gene supplies the remainder. V and J are TRBV12-1 and TRBJ2-7; 8 bases match TRBD2. The CDR3 spans 14 residues. Germline trimming cut 0 bases from V and 3 bases from J; bases unmatched to any gene: 3. Germline V gene lookup returns CDR1 SGHSN and CDR2 HYEKVE. The sequenced part of the CDR3 DNA is TGTGCCAGCTCTCTCGTGGGGGGGGTCTATGAACAGTAC. Amino acid sequence: CASSLVGGVYEQY. The full CDR3 reads CASSLVGGVYEQYF.

The table lists this clone with a few counts. Germline and genes: mouse. With the read ending 1 residue before the CDR3 end, the germline J gene is used to fill in that end. The V gene is TRBV26, the J gene TRBJ2-7; 9 nucleotides agree with TRBD2. There are 15 residues in the CDR3. J lost 0 bases, V lost 1 base, and 1 base had no gene match. Germline V gives CDR1 KGHPV, CDR2 FQNQEV (reference sequence). The CDR3 bases that were read are TGTGCCAGCAGTCTGTTCTGGGGGGGCTCCTATGAACAGTAC. Translation gives CASSLFWGGSYEQY. The whole CDR3 region reads CASSLFWGGSYEQYF.

This clone has only a few counts. The gene names given are mouse names. The read ends 1 residue shy of where the CDR3 ends; the end is completed using the germline J gene. The J gene is TRBJ2-5, the V gene TRBV29; D may be TRBD1 (5 bases). Germline CDR1 is MSHET and CDR2 is SYDVDS. V lost 6 bases and J 6 bases, leaving 7 bases between the germline ends. CDR3 length equals 11 residues. The CDR3 protein is CASSYRDTQYF. Partial CDR3 DNA: TGTGCTAGCAGCTACAGGGACACCCAGTAC.

On this clone itself: Any gene name here is a mouse gene name. Sequencing ends 1 residue short of the CDR3 end; the germline J gene provides the rest. The chain recombines TRBV26 with TRBJ2-5; D unclear. The CDR3 totals 14 residues. The germline gives CDR1 KGHPV, CDR2 FQNQEV (reference sequence). V lost 4 bases, J lost 0 bases, and 8 bases lay in between. CDR3 in amino acids: CASSPIINQDTQYF. The sequenced part of the CDR3 DNA is TGTGCCAGCAGTCCCATAATTAACCAAGACACCCAGTAC.

Note on this clone: Germline and genes here are mouse. The read halts 1 residue ahead of the CDR3 end, with the missing end drawn from the germline J gene. V is TRBV3 and J is TRBJ2-4, with 7 nucleotides matching TRBD2. The CDR3 totals 15 residues. From germline, CDR1 is SNHLY and CDR2 FYNGKV (reference sequence). Losses at the gene ends were 4 bases for V and 0 bases for J; bases not matched to a gene: 4. The CDR3 bases that were read are TGTGCCAGCAGCTCCGACTGGGCTAGTCAAAACACCTTGTAC. As protein: CASSSDWASQNTLY. The entire CDR3 protein is CASSSDWASQNTLYF. Looking up the rest from reference TRBV3 and TRBJ2-4 gives the full variable domain: GPKVLQIPSHQIIDMGQMVTLNCDPVSNHLYFYWYKQILGQQMEFLVNFYNGKVMEKSKLFKDQFSVERPDGSYFTLKIQPTALEDSAVYFCASSSDWASQNTLYFGAGTRLSVL.

Comment on this clone: Gene names refer to mouse genes. The CDR3 extends 1 residue past the end of the read, so its final part is completed from the germline J gene. The V and J genes are TRBV23 and TRBJ2-7; TRBD2 is taken as the D call from the table, unchecked against the DNA. The CDR3 is made up of 14 amino acids. CDR1 KGHTA and CDR2 FQNQQP come from the germline V gene. The CDR3 here is CSSSPLGGREEQYF. The part of the CDR3 DNA that was read is TGCTCCAGCAGTCCCCTGGGGGGGCGCGAGGAACAGTAC.

Turning to this clone: Genes and germline are mouse. Coverage ceases 1 residue before the CDR3 finishes, and the germline J gene fills in the end. This chain joins TRBV26 and TRBJ2-4, with a possible D match to TRBD1 (5 bases). Trimming took 6 bases from V and 1 from J, leaving 8 bases between them. CDR3 length equals 13 residues. The germline gives CDR1 KGHPV, CDR2 FQNQEV (reference sequence). The CDR3 region is CASSQGGQNTLYF. CDR3 DNA, as far as it was read: TGTGCCAGCAGCCAAGGGGGTCAAAACACCTTGTAC.

Note on this clone: Genes here carry mouse names. The CDR3 spells CASSRRSSDYTF. The covered CDR3 bases are TGTGCTAGCAGCCGACGTAGCTCCGACTACACC. V and J are TRBV29 and TRBJ1-2; no clear D gene. The read is 1 residue too short to cover the CDR3 end, so that end is filled in from the germline J gene. Trimming cost V 6 bases and J 4 bases, with 9 bases left between them. Germline V gives CDR1 MSHET, CDR2 SYDVDS. This CDR3 region has 12 residues.

With respect to this clone: Each gene name is a mouse one. The read is 1 residue too short to cover the CDR3 end, so that end is filled in from the germline J gene. The chain combines TRBV26 with TRBJ2-7; tentatively, D is TRBD1 (5 bases). The germline CDR1 and CDR2 sequences are KGHPV and FQNQEV (reference sequence). Trimming removed 4 bases from V and 1 base from J, with 11 bases in between. The CDR3 covers 14 residues. CDR3 residues: CASSQPGRSYEQYF. The covered CDR3 bases are TGTGCCAGCAGTCAGCCAGGGAGGTCCTATGAACAGTAC.

In this sample, this clone turned up a few times. Mouse gene names and germline throughout. The read falls 1 residue short of the CDR3 end, and the missing part is taken from the germline J gene. This rearrangement joins TRBV16 to TRBJ1-3; a possible D gene is TRBD1 (6 bases). The germline V and J ends were trimmed by 1 base and 3 bases, with 7 bases remaining between them. Germline V lookup: CDR1 SGHSA, CDR2 FRNQAP. CDR3 size: 14 residues. The CDR3 reads CASSLVRGGNTLYF. CDR3 DNA, as far as it was read: TGTGCAAGCAGCTTAGTCAGGGGTGGAAATACGCTCTAT.

Comments on this clone: The genes are named according to mouse. The chain's CDR3 is CASSIRGTEVFF. The CDR3 bases that were read are TGTGCCAGCAGTATAAGGGGCACAGAAGTCTTC. The V and J genes are TRBV19 and TRBJ1-1; tentative D call: TRBD1 (5 bases). The read stops 1 residue short of the end of the CDR3; the missing end is completed from the germline J gene. The V gene's germline CDR1 is FNHDT and CDR2 SITEND (reference sequence). V was pared by 1 base and J by 4 bases, with 5 bases between. This CDR3 region has 12 residues. Supplemented by reference TRBV19 and TRBJ1-1, the full variable domain reads GGIITQTPKFLIGQEGQKLTLKCQQNFNHDTMYWYRQDSGKGLRLIYYSITENDLQKGDLSEGYDASREKKSSFSLTVTSAQKNEMAVFLCASSIRGTEVFFGKGTRLTVV.

Points on this clone: Genes and germline are mouse. The sequenced fragment ends 1 residue before the CDR3 boundary, so the rest is inferred from the germline J gene. This chain links TRBV15 with TRBJ2-2, with TRBD2 matching 11 bases. The CDR3 covers 17 residues. The V and J ends lost 5 bases and 1 base, in that order; junction bases with no gene match: 6. Germline assignment: CDR1 SGHND and CDR2 FRSKSL. CDR3 sequence: CASSPRLGGINTGQLYF. The sequenced CDR3 bases are TGTGCCAGCAGTCCCCGACTGGGGGGGATAAACACCGGGCAGCTCTAC. The full variable domain, completed using reference TRBV15 and TRBJ2-2, is DAGVTQTPRHEVAEKGQTIILKCEPVSGHNDLFWYRQTKIQGLELLSYFRSKSLMEDGGAFKDRFKAEMLNSSFSTLKIQPTEPKDSAVYLCASSPRLGGINTGQLYFGEGSKLTVL.

Remarks on this clone: Gene names and germline refer to mouse. The read terminates 1 residue ahead of where the CDR3 ends, so the germline J gene completes it. The chain couples TRBV26 to TRBJ2-7; D perhaps matches TRBD1 (5 bases). Germline V gene lookup returns CDR1 KGHPV and CDR2 FQNQEV (reference sequence). Trimming took 2 bases from V and 4 from J, leaving 9 bases between them. This CDR3 spans 13 amino acids. The CDR3 here is CASSLPDTYEQYF. The CDR3 DNA, read in part, is TGTGCCAGCAGTCTGCCGGACACATATGAACAGTAC. The whole variable domain, filled in from reference TRBV26 and TRBJ2-7, reads NSKVIQTPRYLVKGQGQKAKMRCIPEKGHPVVFWYQQNKNNEFKFLINFQNQEVLQQIDMTEKRFSAECPSNSPCSLEIQSSEAGDSALYLCASSLPDTYEQYFGPGTRLTVL.

Concerning this clone itself: Gene names follow the mouse nomenclature. Read data end 1 residue before the CDR3 end; the end is taken from the germline J gene. The V and J genes are TRBV19 and TRBJ2-7; 7 bases map to TRBD2. Per germline, CDR1 FNHDT and CDR2 SITEND (reference sequence). J gave up 4 bases and V 0 bases, and 4 bases lay outside the gene matches. There are 14 residues in the CDR3. The CDR3 spells CASSIAGGPYEQYF. CDR3 bases read: TGTGCCAGCAGTATAGCTGGGGGTCCTTATGAACAGTAC.

As for this clone: These gene names are mouse names. The missing CDR3 end, 1 residue past where the read stops, is filled in from the germline J gene. The rearrangement links TRBV24 to TRBJ2-7; D may be TRBD2 (7 bases). The CDR3 is 14 residues long. V lost 1 base and J lost 5, with 12 bases in between. Germline assignment: CDR1 KGHTA and CDR2 FRNEEI. This chain's CDR3 is CASSLWGALHEQYF. CDR3 DNA (partial): TGTGCCAGCAGTCTGTGGGGGGCGCTCCATGAACAGTAC.

As regards this clone: The genes and germline here are from mouse. The read ends 1 residue shy of where the CDR3 ends; the end is completed using the germline J gene. The chain combines TRBV3 with TRBJ2-2; 9 bases agree with TRBD1. The CDR3 runs 14 residues. The trim removed 4 bases at V and 3 bases at J, leaving 0 bases unmatched. Germline CDR1 reads SNHLY; CDR2 reads FYNGKV (reference sequence). This chain's CDR3 is CASSWTGDTGQLYF. The CDR3 bases that were read are TGTGCCAGCAGCTGGACAGGGGACACCGGGCAGCTCTAC.